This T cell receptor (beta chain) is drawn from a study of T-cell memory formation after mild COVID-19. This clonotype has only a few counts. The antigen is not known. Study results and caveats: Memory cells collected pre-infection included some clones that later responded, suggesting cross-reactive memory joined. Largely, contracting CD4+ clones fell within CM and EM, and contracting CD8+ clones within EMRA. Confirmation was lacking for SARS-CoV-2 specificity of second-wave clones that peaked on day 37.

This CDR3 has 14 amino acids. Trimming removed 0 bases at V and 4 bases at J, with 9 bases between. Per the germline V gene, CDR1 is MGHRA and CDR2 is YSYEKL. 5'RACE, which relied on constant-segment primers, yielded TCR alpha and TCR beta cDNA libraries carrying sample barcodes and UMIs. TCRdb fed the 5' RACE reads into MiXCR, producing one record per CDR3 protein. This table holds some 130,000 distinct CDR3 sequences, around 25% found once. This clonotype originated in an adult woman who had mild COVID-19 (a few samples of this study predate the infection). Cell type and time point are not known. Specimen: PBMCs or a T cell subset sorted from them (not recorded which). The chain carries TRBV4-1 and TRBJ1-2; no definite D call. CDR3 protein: CASSQEGSLYGYTF. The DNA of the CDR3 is TGCGCCAGCAGCCAAGAGGGAAGCCTCTATGGCTACACCTTC.